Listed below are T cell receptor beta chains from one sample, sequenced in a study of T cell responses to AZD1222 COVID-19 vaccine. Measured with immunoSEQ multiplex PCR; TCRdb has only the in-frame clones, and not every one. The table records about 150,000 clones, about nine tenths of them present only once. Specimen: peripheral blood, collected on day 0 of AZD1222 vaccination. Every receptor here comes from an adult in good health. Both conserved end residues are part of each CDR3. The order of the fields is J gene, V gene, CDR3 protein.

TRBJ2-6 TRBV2 CASMSGSGANVLTF
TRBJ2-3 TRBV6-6 CASTSGGAQDTQYF
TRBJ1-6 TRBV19 CASTPPGQGDNSPLHF
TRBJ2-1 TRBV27 CASSWRSLSYNEQFF
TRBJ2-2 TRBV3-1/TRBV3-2 CASSQETGTQVGELFF
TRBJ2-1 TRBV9 CASSVGPNNEQFF
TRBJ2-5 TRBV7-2 CASSLGLAGIETQYF
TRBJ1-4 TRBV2 CASHPGQGNEKLFF
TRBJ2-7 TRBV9 CASSQTDSYEQYF
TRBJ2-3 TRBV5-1 CASSLVAGADTQYF
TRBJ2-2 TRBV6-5 CASATGEGYTGELFF
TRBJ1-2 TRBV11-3 CASSLVAQGGYTF
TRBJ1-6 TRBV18 CASSPQGAGSPLHF
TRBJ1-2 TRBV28 CASSAAGGSYGYTF
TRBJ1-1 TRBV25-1 CASNPRGNTEAFF
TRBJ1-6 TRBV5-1 CASSLGPGTGNSPLHF
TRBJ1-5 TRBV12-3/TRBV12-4 CASTGQINQPQHF
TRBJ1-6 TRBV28 CASKDSYNSPLHF
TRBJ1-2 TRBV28 CASTSGGVAGYTF
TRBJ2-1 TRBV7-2 CASSFVSGAGNEQFF
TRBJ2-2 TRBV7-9 CASSLTRNTGELFF
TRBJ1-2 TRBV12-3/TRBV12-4 CASRSTGDYGYTF
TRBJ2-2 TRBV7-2 CASSLTQIQGLELFF